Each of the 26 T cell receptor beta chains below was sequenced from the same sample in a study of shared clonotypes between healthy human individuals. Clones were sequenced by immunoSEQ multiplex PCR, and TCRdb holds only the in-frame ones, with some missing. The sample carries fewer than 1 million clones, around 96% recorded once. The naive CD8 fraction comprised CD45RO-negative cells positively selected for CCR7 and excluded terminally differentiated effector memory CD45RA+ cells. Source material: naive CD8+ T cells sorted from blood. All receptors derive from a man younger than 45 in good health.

The CDR3 sequence is CASSYSQGARTDTQYF. Written as DNA, the CDR3 is TGTGCCAGCAGTTACTCACAGGGGGCTCGCACAGATACGCAGTATTTT. The V and J genes are TRBV6-6 and TRBJ2-3; 9 bases are shared with TRBD1. Looked up from germline, CDR1 is MNHNY and CDR2 is SVGAGI (reference sequence). V gave up 0 bases and J gave up 1 base; unmatched junction bases: 2. The CDR3 is 16 residues long.

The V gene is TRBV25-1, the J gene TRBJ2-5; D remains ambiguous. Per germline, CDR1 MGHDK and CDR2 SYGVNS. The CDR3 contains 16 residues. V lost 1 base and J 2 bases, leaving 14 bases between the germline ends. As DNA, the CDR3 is TGTGCCAGCAGTGAATCCTTGGACGGCCGTCAAGAGACCCAGTACTTC. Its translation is CASSESLDGRQETQYF.

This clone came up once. DNA for the CDR3: TGTGCCAGCAGCCCCGTCCCGGGACAGTTCGGGGAGCTGTTTTTT. The encoded protein is CASSPVPGQFGELFF. The chain has TRBV7-9 and TRBJ2-2, with TRBD1 matching over 7 bases. V lost 5 bases to trimming and J lost 7 bases; unmatched junction nucleotides: 10. The CDR3 sequence is 15 residues long. The germline gives CDR1 SEHNR, CDR2 FQNEAQ (reference sequence).

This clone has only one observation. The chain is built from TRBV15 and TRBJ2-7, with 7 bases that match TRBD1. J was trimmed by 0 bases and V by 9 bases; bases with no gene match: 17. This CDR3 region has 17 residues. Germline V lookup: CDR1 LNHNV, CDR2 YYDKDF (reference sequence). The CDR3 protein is CATEQGPPSRGSYEQYF. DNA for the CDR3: TGTGCCACAGAACAGGGGCCGCCGTCCCGAGGCTCCTACGAGCAGTACTTC.

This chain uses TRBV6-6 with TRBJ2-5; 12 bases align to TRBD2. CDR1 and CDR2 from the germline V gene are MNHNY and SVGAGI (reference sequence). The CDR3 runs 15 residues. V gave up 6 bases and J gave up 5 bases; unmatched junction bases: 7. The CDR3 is CASSWTSGIGETQYF. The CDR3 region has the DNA TGTGCCAGCAGCTGGACTAGCGGGATCGGTGAGACCCAGTACTTC.

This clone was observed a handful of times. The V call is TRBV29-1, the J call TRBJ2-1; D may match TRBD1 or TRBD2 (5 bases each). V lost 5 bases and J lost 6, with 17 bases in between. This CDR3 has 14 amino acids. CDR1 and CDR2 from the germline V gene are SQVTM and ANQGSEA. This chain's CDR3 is CSVYGTLRVNEQFF. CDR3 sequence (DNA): TGCAGCGTTTACGGGACCCTGAGGGTCAATGAGCAGTTCTTC.

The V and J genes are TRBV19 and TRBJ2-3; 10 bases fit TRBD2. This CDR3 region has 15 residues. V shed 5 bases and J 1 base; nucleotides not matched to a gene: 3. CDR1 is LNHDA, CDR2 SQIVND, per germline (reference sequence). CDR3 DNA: TGTGCCAGTAGTCTCAGCGGGAGGGGCACAGATACGCAGTATTTT. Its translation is CASSLSGRGTDTQYF.

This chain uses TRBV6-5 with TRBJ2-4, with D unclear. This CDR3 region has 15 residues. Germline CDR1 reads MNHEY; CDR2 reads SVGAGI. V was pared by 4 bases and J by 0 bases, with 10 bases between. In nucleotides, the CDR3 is TGTGCCAGCAGTTTGCCAGAGATAGCCAAAAACATTCAGTACTTC. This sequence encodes CASSLPEIAKNIQYF.

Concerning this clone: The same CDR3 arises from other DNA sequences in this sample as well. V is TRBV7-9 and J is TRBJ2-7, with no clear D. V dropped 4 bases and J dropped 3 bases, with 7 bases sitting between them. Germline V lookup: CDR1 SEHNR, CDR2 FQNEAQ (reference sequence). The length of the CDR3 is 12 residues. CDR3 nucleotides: TGTGCCAGCAGCTCGAACAGCTACGAGCAGTACTTC. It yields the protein CASSSNSYEQYF.

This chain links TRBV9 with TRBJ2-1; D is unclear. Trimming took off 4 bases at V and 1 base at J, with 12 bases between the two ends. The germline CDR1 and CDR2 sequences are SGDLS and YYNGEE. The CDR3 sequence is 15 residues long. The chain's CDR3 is CASSQKDASYNEQFF. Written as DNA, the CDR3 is TGTGCCAGCAGCCAGAAGGACGCATCCTACAATGAGCAGTTCTTC.

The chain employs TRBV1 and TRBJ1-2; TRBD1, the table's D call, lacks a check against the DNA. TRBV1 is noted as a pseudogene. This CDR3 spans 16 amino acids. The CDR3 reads CTSSPRDRGDYYGYTF. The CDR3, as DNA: TGCACCAGCAGCCCCCGGGACAGGGGAGACTACTATGGCTACACCTTC.

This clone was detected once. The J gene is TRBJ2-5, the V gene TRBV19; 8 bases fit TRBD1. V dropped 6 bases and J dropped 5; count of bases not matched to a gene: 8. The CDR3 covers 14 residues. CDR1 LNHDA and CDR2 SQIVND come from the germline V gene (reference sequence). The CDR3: CASSRDRLGETQYF. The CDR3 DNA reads TGTGCCAGTAGCAGGGACAGGCTGGGGGAGACCCAGTACTTC.

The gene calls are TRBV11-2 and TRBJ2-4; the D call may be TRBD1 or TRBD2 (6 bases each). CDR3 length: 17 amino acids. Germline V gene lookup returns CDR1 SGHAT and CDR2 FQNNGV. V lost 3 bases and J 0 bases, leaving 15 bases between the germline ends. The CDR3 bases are TGTGCCAGCAGCTTTTTTGCTCGGGGGCTAGCCAAAAACATTCAGTACTTC. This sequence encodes CASSFFARGLAKNIQYF.

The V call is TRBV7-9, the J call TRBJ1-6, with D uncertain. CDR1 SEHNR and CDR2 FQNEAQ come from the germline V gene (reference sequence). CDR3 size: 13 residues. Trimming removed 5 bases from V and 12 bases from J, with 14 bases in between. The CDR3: CASSPEGLRPLHF. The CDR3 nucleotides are TGTGCCAGCAGCCCGGAAGGTTTGAGACCCCTCCACTTT.

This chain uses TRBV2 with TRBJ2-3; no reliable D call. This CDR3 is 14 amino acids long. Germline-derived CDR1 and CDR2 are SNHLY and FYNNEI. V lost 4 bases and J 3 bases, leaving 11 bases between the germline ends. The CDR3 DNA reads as TGTGCCAGCAGTGGGACGATTTGGACAGATACGCAGTATTTT. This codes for CASSGTIWTDTQYF.

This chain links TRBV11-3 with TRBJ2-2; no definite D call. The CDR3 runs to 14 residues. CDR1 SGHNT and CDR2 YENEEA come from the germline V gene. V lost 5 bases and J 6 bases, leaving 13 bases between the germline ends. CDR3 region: CASSTTPVPGELFF. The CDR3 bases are TGTGCCAGCAGCACCACCCCGGTGCCCGGGGAGCTGTTTTTT.

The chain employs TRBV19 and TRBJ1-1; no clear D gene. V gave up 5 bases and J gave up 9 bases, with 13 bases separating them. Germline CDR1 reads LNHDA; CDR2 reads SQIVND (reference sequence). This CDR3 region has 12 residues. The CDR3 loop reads CASSEDMAQAFF. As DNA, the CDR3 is TGTGCCAGTAGTGAAGACATGGCCCAAGCTTTCTTT.

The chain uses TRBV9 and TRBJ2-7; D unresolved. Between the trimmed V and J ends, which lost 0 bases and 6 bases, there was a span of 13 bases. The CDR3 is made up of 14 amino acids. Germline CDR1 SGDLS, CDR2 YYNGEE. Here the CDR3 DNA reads TGTGCCAGCAGCGTAGGGGGTGCCCTATCCGAGCAGTACTTC. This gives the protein CASSVGGALSEQYF.

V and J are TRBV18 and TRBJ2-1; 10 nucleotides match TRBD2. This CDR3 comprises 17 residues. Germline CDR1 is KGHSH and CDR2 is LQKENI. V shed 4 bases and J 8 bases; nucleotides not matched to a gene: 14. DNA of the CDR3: TGTGCCAGCTCACGGTTGGCTAGCGGGAGCGGTTGGGATGAGCAGTTCTTC. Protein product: CASSRLASGSGWDEQFF.

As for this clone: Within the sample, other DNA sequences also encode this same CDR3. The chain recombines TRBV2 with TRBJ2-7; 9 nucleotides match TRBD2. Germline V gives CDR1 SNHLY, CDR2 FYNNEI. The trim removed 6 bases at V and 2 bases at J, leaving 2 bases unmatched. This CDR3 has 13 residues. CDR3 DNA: TGTGCCAGCAGGACTAGCGGAACCTACGAGCAGTACTTC. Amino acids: CASRTSGTYEQYF.

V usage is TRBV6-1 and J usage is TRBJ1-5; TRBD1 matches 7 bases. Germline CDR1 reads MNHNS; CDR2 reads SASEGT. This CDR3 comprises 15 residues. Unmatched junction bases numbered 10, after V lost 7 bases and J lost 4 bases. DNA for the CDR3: TGTGCCAGCACTCCAGGGGCAGGGGGGAATCAGCCCCAGCATTTT. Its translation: CASTPGAGGNQPQHF.

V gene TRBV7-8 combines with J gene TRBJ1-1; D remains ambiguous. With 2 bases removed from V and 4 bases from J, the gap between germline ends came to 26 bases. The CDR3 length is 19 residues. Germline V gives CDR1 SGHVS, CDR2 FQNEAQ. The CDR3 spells CASSLSGGSVLAGVTEAFF. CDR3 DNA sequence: TGTGCCAGCAGCTTATCCGGAGGTTCAGTGCTAGCTGGGGTCACTGAAGCTTTCTTT.

In DNA, the CDR3 is TGTGCCAGCAGTTACTCGGTGCAGGCCAGCAAAAACATTCAGTACTTC. It is translated as CASSYSVQASKNIQYF. The rearrangement joins TRBV6-6 to TRBJ2-4; D gene unclear. CDR1 MNHNY and CDR2 SVGAGI come from the germline V gene (reference sequence). The CDR3 covers 16 residues. The V and J ends lost 0 bases and 3 bases respectively, with 12 bases between them.

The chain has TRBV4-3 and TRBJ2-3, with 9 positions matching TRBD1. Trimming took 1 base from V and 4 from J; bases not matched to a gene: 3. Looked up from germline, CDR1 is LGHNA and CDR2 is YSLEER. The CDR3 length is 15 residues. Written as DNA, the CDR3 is TGCGCCAGCAGCCAAGGGACAGGGGTTTCAGATACGCAGTATTTT. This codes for CASSQGTGVSDTQYF.

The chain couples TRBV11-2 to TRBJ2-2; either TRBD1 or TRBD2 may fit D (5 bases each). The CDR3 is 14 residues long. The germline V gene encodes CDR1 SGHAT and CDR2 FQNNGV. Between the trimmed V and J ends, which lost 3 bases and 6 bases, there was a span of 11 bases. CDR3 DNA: TGTGCCAGCAGCTTCCTGGGGGATGCCGGGGAGCTGTTTTTT. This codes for CASSFLGDAGELFF.

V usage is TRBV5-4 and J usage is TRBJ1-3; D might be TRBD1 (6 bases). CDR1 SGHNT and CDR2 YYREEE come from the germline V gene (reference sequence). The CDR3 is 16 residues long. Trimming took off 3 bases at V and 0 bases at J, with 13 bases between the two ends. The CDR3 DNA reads TGTGCCAGCAGCTCATACAGGGCAGGCTCTGGAAACACCATATATTTT. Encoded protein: CASSSYRAGSGNTIYF.